The source of this T cell receptor (beta chain) is a study of Tregs in tolerant kidney transplant recipients. Sequencing was performed with immunoSEQ multiplex PCR; in TCRdb, only in-frame clones are kept and a portion is missing. The data contain around 43,000 clones, about 90% of them seen just once; the ten biggest clones take up less than 0.75%. The sample comprised Tregs from blood. The clonotype originates from a human donor in good health.

The CDR3 loop is CASSAGRGRNEQFF. CDR3 DNA: TGTGCCAGCAGTGCAGGCCGGGGAAGGAATGAGCAGTTCTTC. V usage is TRBV6-1 and J usage is TRBJ2-1; TRBD2 is a possible D gene (5 bases). The germline V gene has CDR1 MNHNS and CDR2 SASEGT. This CDR3 comprises 14 residues. V lost 4 bases and J 7 bases, leaving 14 bases between the germline ends.